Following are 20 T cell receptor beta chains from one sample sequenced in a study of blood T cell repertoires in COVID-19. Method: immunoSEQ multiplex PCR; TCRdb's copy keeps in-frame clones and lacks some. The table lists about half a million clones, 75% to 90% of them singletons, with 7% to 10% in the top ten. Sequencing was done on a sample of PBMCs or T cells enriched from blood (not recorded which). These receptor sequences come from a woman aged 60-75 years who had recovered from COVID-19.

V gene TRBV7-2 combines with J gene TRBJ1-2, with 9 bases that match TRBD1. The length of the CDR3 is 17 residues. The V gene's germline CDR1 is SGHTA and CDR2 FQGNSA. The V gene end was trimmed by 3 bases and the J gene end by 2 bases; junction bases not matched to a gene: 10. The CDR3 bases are TGTGCCAGCAGCTTCCCTCAGACAGGGGGTAAGAACTATGGCTACACCTTC. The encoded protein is CASSFPQTGGKNYGYTF.

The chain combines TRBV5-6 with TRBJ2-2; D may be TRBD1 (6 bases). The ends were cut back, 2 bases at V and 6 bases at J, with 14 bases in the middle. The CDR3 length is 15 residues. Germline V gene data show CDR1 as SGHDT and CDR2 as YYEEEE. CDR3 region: CASSFGQGSAGELFF. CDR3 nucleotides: TGTGCCAGCAGCTTTGGCCAGGGGAGCGCCGGGGAGCTGTTTTTT.

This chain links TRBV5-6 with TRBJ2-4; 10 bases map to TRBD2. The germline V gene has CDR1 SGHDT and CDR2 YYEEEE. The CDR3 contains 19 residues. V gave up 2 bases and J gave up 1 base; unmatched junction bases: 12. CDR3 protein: CASSLFGLAGAGAKNIQYF. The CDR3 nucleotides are TGTGCCAGCAGCTTATTTGGTCTAGCGGGGGCCGGGGCCAAAAACATTCAGTACTTC.

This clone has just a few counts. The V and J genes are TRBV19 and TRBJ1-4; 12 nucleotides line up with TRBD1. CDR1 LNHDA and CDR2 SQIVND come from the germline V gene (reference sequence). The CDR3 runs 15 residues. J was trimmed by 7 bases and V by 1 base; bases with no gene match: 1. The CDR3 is CASSIGDRGREKLFF. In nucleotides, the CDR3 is TGTGCCAGTAGTATAGGGGACAGGGGGCGTGAAAAACTGTTTTTT.

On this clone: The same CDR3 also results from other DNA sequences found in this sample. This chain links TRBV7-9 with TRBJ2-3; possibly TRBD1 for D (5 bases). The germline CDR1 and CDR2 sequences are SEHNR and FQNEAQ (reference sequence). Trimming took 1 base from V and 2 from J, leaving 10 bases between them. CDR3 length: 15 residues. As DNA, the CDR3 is TGTGCCAGCAGCTTAGTAGGACAATCCACAGATACGCAGTATTTT. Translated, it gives CASSLVGQSTDTQYF.

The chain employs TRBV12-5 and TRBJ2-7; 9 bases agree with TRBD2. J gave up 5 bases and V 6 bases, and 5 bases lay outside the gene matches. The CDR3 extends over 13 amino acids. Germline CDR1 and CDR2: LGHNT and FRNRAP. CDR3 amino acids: CASGIGLANEQYF. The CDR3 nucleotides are TGTGCTAGTGGCATCGGACTAGCGAACGAGCAGTACTTC.

The CDR3 spells CASSFDEKLFF. The CDR3 DNA reads TGCGCCAGCAGCTTCGATGAAAAACTGTTTTTT. The genes are TRBV5-1 and TRBJ1-4, with no clear D. There are 11 residues in the CDR3. Germline assignment: CDR1 SGHRS and CDR2 YFSETQ. The V end lost 2 bases, the J end lost 6 bases, and 2 bases lay between the germline ends.

CDR3 bases: TGTGCCAGCGTACCGGGACAGGGTCTTCCCGGGGAGCTGTTTTTT. Encoded protein: CASVPGQGLPGELFF. This rearrangement joins TRBV19 to TRBJ2-2; 9 bases are shared with TRBD1. The CDR3 runs to 15 residues. Germline V CDR1 and CDR2: LNHDA, SQIVND (reference sequence). The trim removed 9 bases at V and 6 bases at J, leaving 11 bases unmatched. Drawing the rest from reference TRBV19 and TRBJ2-2, the complete variable domain is DGGITQSPKYLFRKEGQNVTLSCEQNLNHDAMYWYRQDPGQGLRLIYYSQIVNDFQKGDIAEGYSVSREKKESFPLTVTSAQKNPTAFYLCASVPGQGLPGELFFGEGSRLTVL.

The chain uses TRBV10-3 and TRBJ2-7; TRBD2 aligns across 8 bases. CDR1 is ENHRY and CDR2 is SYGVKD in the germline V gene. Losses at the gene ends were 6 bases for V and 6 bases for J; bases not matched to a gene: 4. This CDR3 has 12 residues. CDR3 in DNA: TGTGCCATCAGCGGGGGGGCAGGCGAGCAGTACGTC. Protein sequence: CAISGGAGEQYV.

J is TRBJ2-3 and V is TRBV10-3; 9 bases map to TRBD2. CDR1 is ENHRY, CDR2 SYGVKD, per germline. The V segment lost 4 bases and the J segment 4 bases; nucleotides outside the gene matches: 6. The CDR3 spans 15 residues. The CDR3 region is CAISAASGAADTQYF. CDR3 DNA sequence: TGTGCCATCAGTGCGGCTAGCGGGGCTGCAGATACGCAGTATTTT.

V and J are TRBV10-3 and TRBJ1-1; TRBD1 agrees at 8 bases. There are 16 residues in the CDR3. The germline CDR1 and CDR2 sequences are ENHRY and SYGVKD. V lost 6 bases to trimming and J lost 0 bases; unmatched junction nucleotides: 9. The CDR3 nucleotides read TGTGCCATCAGGGGGGACAGGTGGGGACTGAACACTGAAGCTTTCTTT. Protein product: CAIRGDRWGLNTEAFF.

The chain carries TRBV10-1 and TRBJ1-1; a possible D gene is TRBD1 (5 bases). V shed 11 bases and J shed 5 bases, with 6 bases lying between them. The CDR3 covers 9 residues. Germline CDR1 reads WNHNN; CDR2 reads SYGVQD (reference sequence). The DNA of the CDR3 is TGCGCCGGGGGGACTGAAGCTTTCTTT. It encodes CAGGTEAFF.

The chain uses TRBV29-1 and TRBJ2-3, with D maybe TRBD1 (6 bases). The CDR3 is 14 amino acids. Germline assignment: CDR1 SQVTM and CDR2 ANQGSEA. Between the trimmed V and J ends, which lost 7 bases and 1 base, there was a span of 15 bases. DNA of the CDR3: TGCAGCGCCATTACAGGGACCCGCACAGATACGCAGTATTTT. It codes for CSAITGTRTDTQYF.

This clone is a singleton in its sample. The CDR3 is CASSLGGRDTQYF. Written as DNA, the CDR3 is TGTGCCAGCAGCCTAGGAGGCCGGGATACGCAGTATTTT. The chain combines TRBV11-2 with TRBJ2-3; possibly TRBD2 for D (5 bases). CDR3 size: 13 residues. Trimming shortened V by 5 bases and J by 6 bases, and 12 bases separated the two germline ends. Germline lookup yields CDR1 SGHAT and CDR2 FQNNGV.

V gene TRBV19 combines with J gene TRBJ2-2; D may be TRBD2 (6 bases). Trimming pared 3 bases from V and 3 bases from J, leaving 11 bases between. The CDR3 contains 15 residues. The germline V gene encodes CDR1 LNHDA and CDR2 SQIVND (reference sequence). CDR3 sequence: CASSILGDYTGELFF. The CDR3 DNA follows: TGTGCCAGTAGTATCTTAGGGGACTACACCGGGGAGCTGTTTTTT.

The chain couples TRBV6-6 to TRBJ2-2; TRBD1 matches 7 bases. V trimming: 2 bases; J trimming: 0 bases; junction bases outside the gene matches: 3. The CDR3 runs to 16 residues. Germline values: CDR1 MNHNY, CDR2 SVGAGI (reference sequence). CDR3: CASSYRGLSNTGELFF. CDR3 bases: TGTGCCAGCAGTTACAGGGGGCTCTCGAACACCGGGGAGCTGTTTTTT.

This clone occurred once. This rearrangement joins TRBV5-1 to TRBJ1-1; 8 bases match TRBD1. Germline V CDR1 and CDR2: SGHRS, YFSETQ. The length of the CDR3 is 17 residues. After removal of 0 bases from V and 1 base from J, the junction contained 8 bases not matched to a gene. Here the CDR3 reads CASSLAPPGTGNTEAFF. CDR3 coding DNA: TGCGCCAGCAGCTTGGCCCCACCCGGGACAGGGAACACTGAAGCTTTCTTT.

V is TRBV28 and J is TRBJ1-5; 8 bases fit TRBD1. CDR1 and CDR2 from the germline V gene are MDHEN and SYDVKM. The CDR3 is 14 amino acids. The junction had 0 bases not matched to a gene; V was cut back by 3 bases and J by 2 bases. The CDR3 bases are TGTGCCAGCAGTTTGACAGGGGGCAATCAGCCCCAGCATTTT. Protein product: CASSLTGGNQPQHF.

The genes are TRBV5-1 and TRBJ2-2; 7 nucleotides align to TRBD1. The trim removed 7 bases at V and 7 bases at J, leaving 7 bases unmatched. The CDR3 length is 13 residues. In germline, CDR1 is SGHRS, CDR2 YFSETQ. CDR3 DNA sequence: TGCGCCAGCGGGCCAGGGGGTGTCGGGGAGCTGTTTTTT. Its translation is CASGPGGVGELFF.

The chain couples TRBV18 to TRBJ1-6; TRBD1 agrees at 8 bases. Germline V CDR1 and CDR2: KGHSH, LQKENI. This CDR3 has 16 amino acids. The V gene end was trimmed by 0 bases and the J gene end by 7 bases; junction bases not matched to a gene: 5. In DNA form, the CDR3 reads TGTGCCAGCTCACCACCTACGACAGGGGTCAATTCACCCCTCCACTTT. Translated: CASSPPTTGVNSPLHF.